This TCR beta chain stems from a study of T cell responses to AZD1222 COVID-19 vaccine. Looking at the study overall: Second doses were pooled across both intervals (about 4 or about 12 weeks).

As concerns this clone: Its antigen is still unknown.

Broader study findings: Receipt of two AZD1222 doses was followed by a rise in Spike-specific TCR breadth and depth.

Here immunoSEQ multiplex PCR was the method, and the copy in TCRdb shows in-frame clones only, minus some. The table includes approximately 110,000 clones, about 88% detected once. The CDR3 consists of 15 residues. Germline CDR1 and CDR2: SGHTA and FQGNSA. V was clipped by 4 bases and J by 1 base; unmatched bases: 7. The specimen was peripheral blood, collected on day 0 of AZD1222 vaccination. This sequence was found in an adult in good health. The rearrangement uses TRBV7-2 and TRBJ2-7; 7 bases agree with TRBD1. In nucleotides, the CDR3 is TGTGCCAGCAGCTGGTACCGGGACAGTTCCTACGAGCAGTACTTC. Amino acid sequence: CASSWYRDSSYEQYF.